These 9 T cell receptor beta chains came from one sample sequenced in a study of long-term antiretroviral therapy in people with HIV. The immunoSEQ assay was v3.0, run at survey level. TCRdb keeps only in-frame clones here, not all; method: immunoSEQ multiplex PCR. The sample has 15,000 to 20,000 clones, over 70% seen once. The specimen was unsorted PBMCs, collected 2.9 years after starting antiretroviral therapy. All receptors derive from a woman aged 25 to 45 with HIV.

CDR3 protein: CASSSTGGQNEKLFF. As DNA, the CDR3 is TGTGCCAGCTCGTCGACAGGGGGCCAAAATGAAAAACTGTTTTTT. V is TRBV18 and J is TRBJ1-4; 10 nucleotides align to TRBD1. With V trimmed by 6 bases and J by 5 bases, 6 bases remained unmatched. The CDR3 covers 15 residues. Germline CDR1 KGHSH, CDR2 LQKENI.

The chain carries TRBV15 and TRBJ1-4; 7 positions match TRBD1. With 0 bases clipped from V and 4 bases from J, the junction kept 5 bases outside the gene matches. Per germline, CDR1 LNHNV and CDR2 YYDKDF (reference sequence). The CDR3 consists of 16 residues. CDR3 DNA: TGTGCCACCAGCAGAGATCGAGGGGGCGTTAATGAAAAACTGTTTTTT. Amino acid sequence: CATSRDRGGVNEKLFF.

The chain combines TRBV7-8 with TRBJ2-1; perhaps D is TRBD1 or TRBD2 (6 bases each). The CDR3 consists of 15 residues. Germline V lookup: CDR1 SGHVS, CDR2 FQNEAQ. Trimming left V 4 bases short and J 2 bases short, with 12 bases between. In DNA, the CDR3 is TGTGCCAGCAGCTACCATCGGGGGCCCTACAATGAGCAGTTCTTC. It is translated as CASSYHRGPYNEQFF.

This clone occurred a few times. V usage is TRBV2 and J usage is TRBJ1-1, with D possibly matching TRBD1 (6 bases). CDR3 size: 13 residues. Germline V CDR1 and CDR2: SNHLY, FYNNEI. V was cut by 8 bases and J by 0 bases, with 10 bases left in between. CDR3 region: CASHREVNTEAFF. The DNA for the CDR3 is TGTGCCAGCCACAGGGAGGTGAACACTGAAGCTTTCTTT.

The rearrangement joins TRBV6-1 to TRBJ2-1, with 10 bases aligning to TRBD2. The junction had 2 bases not matched to a gene; V was cut back by 1 base and J by 14 bases. There are 12 residues in the CDR3. The germline V gene has CDR1 MNHNS and CDR2 SASEGT. This CDR3 reads CASSEVSGGEFF. DNA for the CDR3: TGTGCCAGCAGTGAAGTGAGCGGGGGGGAGTTCTTC.

This clone was detected once. This chain links TRBV18 with TRBJ1-4, with D tentatively TRBD1 (5 bases). The CDR3 consists of 16 residues. The V and J ends lost 1 base and 4 bases respectively, with 13 bases between them. In germline, CDR1 is KGHSH, CDR2 LQKENI. This CDR3 is CASSPRKGDLNEKLFF. The CDR3 nucleotides read TGTGCCAGCTCACCACGGAAAGGGGATCTTAATGAAAAACTGTTTTTT. Based on the CDR3 plus reference TRBV18 and TRBJ1-4, the full variable domain is NAGVMQNPRHLVRRRGQEARLRCSPMKGHSHVYWYRQLPEEGLKFMVYLQKENIIDESGMPKERFSAEFPKEGPSILRIQQVVRGDSAAYFCASSPRKGDLNEKLFFGSGTQLSVL.

By share, this clone ranks as medium-sized (0.01 to 0.1%). The V and J genes are TRBV2 and TRBJ1-2, with D hard to call. The germline gives CDR1 SNHLY, CDR2 FYNNEI. The V end lost 6 bases, the J end lost 4 bases, and 12 bases lay between the germline ends. The CDR3 length is 13 residues. The CDR3 here is CASRGSESYGYTF. The CDR3, as DNA: TGTGCCAGCAGGGGAAGTGAGTCCTATGGCTACACCTTC.

This chain connects TRBV19 to TRBJ2-1; 7 bases line up with TRBD1. The V gene end was trimmed by 6 bases and the J gene end by 8 bases; junction bases not matched to a gene: 13. This CDR3 has 15 residues. CDR1 is LNHDA and CDR2 is SQIVND in the germline V gene (reference sequence). The CDR3 DNA reads as TGTGCCAGTAGACGGCGAAACAGGGGCAGAGATGAGCAGTTCTTC. This codes for CASRRRNRGRDEQFF.

This clone was recorded once. The CDR3 region has the DNA TGTGCCAGCAGCCGGACAGGGCCCCGTTCAGCCCAGCATTTT. Translation gives CASSRTGPRSAQHF. This chain uses TRBV5-6 with TRBJ1-5; 8 bases line up with TRBD1. V was pared by 4 bases and J by 11 bases, with 11 bases of the junction left unmatched. CDR1 is SGHDT and CDR2 is YYEEEE in the germline V gene. CDR3 size: 14 residues.